These T cell receptor beta chains were read from a single sample in a study of blood T cell repertoires in COVID-19. Only in-frame clones appear in the TCRdb table, and some are missing; sequencing was by immunoSEQ multiplex PCR. This table has roughly 130,000 clones, 88% appearing once. What was sequenced was peripheral blood. These receptors all stem from a human donor with COVID-19, enrolled during active disease. The donor label of this sample is uncertain. The CDR3 runs from the conserved cysteine through the conserved F or W. A D gene is named only where the DNA matches it firmly. Clone sizes are given selectively: once, few, many, or a class where the clone is expanded.

>TRBV19|NA|NA|13|TRBJ2-1
CASSIRTYNEQFF
TGTGCCAGTAGTATCAGGACCTACAATGAGCAGTTCTTC
>TRBV3-1/TRBV3-2|NA|TRBD2|15|TRBJ2-7
CASSQTTSGSYEQYF
TGTGCCAGCAGCCAAACAACTAGCGGCTCCTACGAGCAGTACTTC
>TRBV27|NA|NA|15|TRBJ1-5
CASSLMRNSNQPQHF
TGTGCCAGCAGTTTAATGAGAAATAGCAATCAGCCCCAGCATTTT
>TRBV18|NA|NA|18|TRBJ1-3
CASSPTPTAGEKRNTIYF
TGTGCCAGCTCACCCACCCCGACCGCCGGGGAAAAGCGAAACACCATATATTTT
>TRBV6-5|few|NA|15|TRBJ1-5
CASSYAGRGNQPQHF
TGTGCCAGCAGTTACGCGGGCCGTGGCAATCAGCCCCAGCATTTT
>TRBV7-2|NA|TRBD1|15|TRBJ1-4
CASSMGQGATRKLFF
TGTGCCAGCAGCATGGGACAGGGGGCTACACGAAAACTGTTTTTT
>TRBV5-4|NA|TRBD1|14|TRBJ2-7
CASSARDRVHEQYF
TGTGCCAGCAGCGCACGGGACAGGGTCCACGAGCAGTACTTC
>TRBV5-1|few|TRBD2|15|TRBJ2-3
CATRLRDYSTDTQYF
TGCGCCACCCGTTTGCGGGACTATAGCACAGATACGCAGTATTTT
>TRBV3-1/TRBV3-2|NA|TRBD1|15|TRBJ1-6
CASSHVGGGNSPLHF
TGTGCCAGCAGCCATGTAGGGGGCGGCAATTCACCCCTCCACTTT
>TRBV27|NA|NA|15|TRBJ1-6
CASSPGYVGNSPLHF
TGTGCCAGCAGTCCGGGGTACGTTGGGAATTCACCCCTCCACTTT
>TRBV5-4|NA|NA|14|TRBJ2-7
CASSLSGSPYEQYF
TGTGCCAGCAGCTTGTCTGGTAGTCCCTACGAGCAGTACTTC
>TRBV7-7|NA|NA|15|TRBJ2-5
CASSLGAGRMETQYF
TGTGCCAGCAGCTTAGGGGCAGGGCGGATGGAGACCCAGTACTTC
>TRBV3-1/TRBV3-2|NA|NA|15|TRBJ2-3
CASSPTQTSTDTQYF
TGTGCCAGCAGCCCGACTCAGACTAGCACAGATACGCAGTATTTT
>TRBV7-9|NA|TRBD1|16|TRBJ1-1
CASSLTGQGMNTEAFF
TGTGCCAGCAGCTTGACGGGACAGGGGATGAACACTGAAGCTTTCTTT
>TRBV18|NA|NA|13|TRBJ2-7
CASSLGQNYEQYF
TGTGCCAGCTCACTCGGACAGAACTACGAGCAGTACTTC